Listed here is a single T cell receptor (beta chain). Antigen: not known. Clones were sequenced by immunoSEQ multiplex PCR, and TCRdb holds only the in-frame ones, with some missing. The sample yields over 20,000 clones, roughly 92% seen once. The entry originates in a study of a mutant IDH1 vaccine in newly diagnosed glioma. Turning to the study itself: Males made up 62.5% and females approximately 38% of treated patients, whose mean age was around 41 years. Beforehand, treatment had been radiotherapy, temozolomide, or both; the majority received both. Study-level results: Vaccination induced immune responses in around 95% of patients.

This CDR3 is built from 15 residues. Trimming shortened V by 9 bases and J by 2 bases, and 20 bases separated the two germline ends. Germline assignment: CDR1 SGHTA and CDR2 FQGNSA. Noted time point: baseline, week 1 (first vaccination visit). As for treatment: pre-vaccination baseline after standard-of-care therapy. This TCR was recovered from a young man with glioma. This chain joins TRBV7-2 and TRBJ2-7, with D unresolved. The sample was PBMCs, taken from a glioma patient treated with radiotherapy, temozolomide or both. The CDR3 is CASSDGFTLTYEQYF. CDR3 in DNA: TGTGCCAGTTCGGACGGTTTTACTCTTACCTACGAGCAGTACTTC.